One sample yielded the 20 T cell receptor beta chains listed below, sequenced in a study of Ad26.COV2.S vaccination and SARS-CoV-2 variants. The treatment is: about 20 received Ad26.COV2.S at low or high dose, single or two shots; roughly 5 received placebo; per-sample allocation not given. Collection of samples fell on day 63 after the first vaccine or placebo injection. Assay: immunoSEQ multiplex PCR; the TCRdb copy retains only in-frame clones and omits some. Found here are hundreds of thousands of clones, around 86% of them singletons; the top ten hold about 3.5%. The sequences come from peripheral blood, collected in a trial of Ad26.COV2.S vaccine versus placebo. The receptors here all came from a person between 18 and 59 years old who received the Ad26.COV2.S COVID-19 vaccine or a placebo.

This rearrangement joins TRBV27 to TRBJ1-5; 8 bases fit TRBD1. This CDR3 is built from 16 residues. Germline-derived CDR1 and CDR2 are MNHEY and SMNVEV (reference sequence). V shed 6 bases and J 6 bases; nucleotides not matched to a gene: 13. The CDR3 nucleotides are TGTGCCAGCAGCTTGGGACCAGACACAGGGGGTCAGCCCCAGCATTTT. This gives the protein CASSLGPDTGGQPQHF.

This clone has only one observation. The chain couples TRBV19 to TRBJ1-4; 7 bases line up with TRBD1. This CDR3 is 14 amino acids long. Germline CDR1 reads LNHDA; CDR2 reads SQIVND (reference sequence). The V segment lost 6 bases and the J segment 5 bases; nucleotides outside the gene matches: 6. CDR3 bases: TGTGCCAGTAGATCAGGGGGGGTAAATGAAAAACTGTTTTTT. Protein sequence: CASRSGGVNEKLFF.

This clone showed up just a few times. J is TRBJ2-7 and V is TRBV4-1, with D possibly matching TRBD2 (6 bases). The CDR3 extends over 15 amino acids. Trimming shortened V by 4 bases and J by 3 bases, and 16 bases separated the two germline ends. Germline V CDR1 and CDR2: MGHRA, YSYEKL. The CDR3 protein is CASSRPDSGVYEQYF. The CDR3 bases are TGCGCCAGCAGCCGCCCGGATTCGGGGGTCTACGAGCAGTACTTC.

The chain links TRBV6-5 to TRBJ1-3, with no clear D. The CDR3 loop spans 16 amino acids. In germline, CDR1 is MNHEY, CDR2 SVGAGI. Trimming stripped 0 bases from V and 2 bases from J, with 11 bases between. The CDR3: CASSYSVAATGNTIYF. CDR3 nucleotide sequence: TGTGCCAGCAGTTACTCGGTAGCAGCCACTGGAAACACCATATATTTT.

The rearrangement joins TRBV6-2 or TRBV6-3 to TRBJ1-5, with 7 bases aligning to TRBD1. From germline, CDR1 is MNHEY and CDR2 SVGEGT. This CDR3 region has 15 residues. Losses at the gene ends were 2 bases for V and 5 bases for J; bases not matched to a gene: 6. The CDR3 region is CASSYAGQFYQPQHF. The CDR3 DNA reads as TGTGCCAGCAGTTACGCGGGACAGTTTTATCAGCCCCAGCATTTT.

The V gene is TRBV20-1, the J gene TRBJ2-7; D is possibly TRBD1 or TRBD2 (5 bases each). Germline assignment: CDR1 DFQATT and CDR2 SNEGSKA (reference sequence). V gave up 3 bases and J gave up 3 bases, with 12 bases separating them. The CDR3 covers 13 residues. CDR3 sequence (DNA): TGCAGTGCTAGTCCAGGGACCAGCTACGAGCAGTACTTC. It specifies CSASPGTSYEQYF.

This chain connects TRBV3-1 (or the pseudogene TRBV3-2) to TRBJ1-1; D perhaps matches TRBD1 (5 bases). CDR1 is LGHDT and CDR2 is YNNKEL in the germline V gene (reference sequence). The ends were cut back, 1 base at V and 8 bases at J, with 11 bases in the middle. The CDR3 is made up of 13 amino acids. The DNA for the CDR3 is TGTGCCAGCAGCCAAGCACAGGTTTCCGAAGCTTTCTTT. Translation gives CASSQAQVSEAFF.

The genes are TRBV12-3 or TRBV12-4 and TRBJ1-4; no firm D call. This CDR3 is 12 amino acids long. V was pared by 5 bases and J by 15 bases, with 16 bases between. CDR3 nucleotide sequence: TGTGCCAGCAGTCGTTCCCCGACAATTTTGTTTTTT. Residues: CASSRSPTILFF.

The chain is built from TRBV4-1 and TRBJ1-3; TRBD1 agrees at 8 bases. The CDR3 consists of 15 residues. J lost 0 bases, V lost 3 bases, and 1 base had no gene match. Germline assignment: CDR1 MGHRA and CDR2 YSYEKL. The CDR3 loop is CASSHDRGSGNTIYF. For the CDR3, the DNA is TGCGCCAGCAGCCATGACAGGGGCTCTGGAAACACCATATATTTT.

The chain is built from TRBV7-8 and TRBJ2-2; 7 nucleotides match TRBD2. The CDR3 contains 16 residues. The germline gives CDR1 SGHVS, CDR2 FQNEAQ. The V gene end was trimmed by 5 bases and the J gene end by 2 bases; junction bases not matched to a gene: 8. The DNA for the CDR3 is TGTGCCAGCAGCCTGGCCGGGACTACCAACACCGGGGAGCTGTTTTTT. Protein sequence: CASSLAGTTNTGELFF.

The chain combines TRBV3-1 (or the pseudogene TRBV3-2) with TRBJ1-3; no clear D gene. The CDR3 has 16 residues. Trimming removed 4 bases from V and 0 bases from J, with 13 bases in between. Germline V gene sequence: CDR1 LGHDT, CDR2 YNNKEL (reference sequence). In DNA form, the CDR3 reads TGTGCCAGCAGCCTCGGAAGGACGAGCTCTGGAAACACCATATATTTT. It is translated as CASSLGRTSSGNTIYF.

This rearrangement joins TRBV5-1 to TRBJ2-1; 10 bases map to TRBD2. Unmatched junction bases numbered 3, after V lost 2 bases and J lost 7 bases. The germline gives CDR1 SGHRS, CDR2 YFSETQ. The length of the CDR3 is 14 residues. The CDR3 spells CASSLAGGRNEQFF. In DNA form, the CDR3 reads TGCGCCAGCAGCTTAGCGGGGGGGAGGAATGAGCAGTTCTTC.

This clone was detected once. The J gene is TRBJ2-1, the V gene TRBV27; D is perhaps TRBD2 (5 bases). This CDR3 spans 16 amino acids. The germline V gene has CDR1 MNHEY and CDR2 SMNVEV (reference sequence). Trimming took 2 bases from V and 0 from J, leaving 11 bases between them. The CDR3 loop is CASSLGVASSYNEQFF. In nucleotides, the CDR3 is TGTGCCAGCAGTTTAGGGGTAGCGAGCTCCTACAATGAGCAGTTCTTC.

The chain is built from TRBV4-3 and TRBJ2-5; the D gene is possibly TRBD2 (5 bases). This CDR3 is 14 amino acids long. V gave up 4 bases and J gave up 3 bases, with 12 bases separating them. Germline V CDR1 and CDR2: LGHNA, YSLEER. The DNA of the CDR3 is TGCGCCAGCAGCCCTGAGCTAGCCAAAGAGACCCAGTACTTC. It codes for CASSPELAKETQYF.

The chain joins TRBV21-1 to TRBJ1-3. TRBV21-1 is recorded as a pseudogene. The CDR3 length is 16 residues. Here the CDR3 reads CASSNSLPESGNTIYF. In DNA, the CDR3 is TGTGCCAGCAGCAACTCCCTCCCCGAATCTGGAAACACCATATATTTT.

V is TRBV28 and J is TRBJ2-1; D may correspond to TRBD1 or TRBD2 (5 bases each). The ends were cut back, 4 bases at V and 0 bases at J, with 13 bases in the middle. This CDR3 spans 16 amino acids. CDR1 is MDHEN, CDR2 SYDVKM, per germline. DNA of the CDR3: TGTGCCAGCAGTTCGGGGACGGGAAGCTCCTACAATGAGCAGTTCTTC. Translation: CASSSGTGSSYNEQFF.

The V call is TRBV4-2, the J call TRBJ2-7; D not certain. CDR3 length: 13 amino acids. Germline CDR1 reads LGHNA; CDR2 reads YNFKEQ. V lost 0 bases, J lost 3 bases, and 6 bases lay in between. CDR3 sequence reads: CASSQDLHYEQYF. The CDR3 nucleotides read TGTGCCAGCAGCCAAGATCTACACTACGAGCAGTACTTC.

The chain combines TRBV7-8 with TRBJ1-4, with D hard to call. Deletions cut 4 bases from V and 0 bases from J, with 18 bases between. Looked up from germline, CDR1 is SGHVS and CDR2 is FQNEAQ. CDR3 length: 18 residues. The CDR3 bases are TGTGCCAGCAGCTCTAGTCCGGGATCAGCGACAACTAATGAAAAACTGTTTTTT. Its protein product is CASSSSPGSATTNEKLFF.

Regarding this clone: Within the sample, other DNA sequences also encode this same CDR3. The chain is built from TRBV5-1 and TRBJ1-1; D remains unclear. The germline gives CDR1 SGHRS, CDR2 YFSETQ. The germline V and J ends were trimmed by 4 bases and 3 bases, with 10 bases remaining between them. The CDR3 extends over 13 amino acids. The CDR3 DNA follows: TGCGCCAGCAGCCTGGGGAGGGACACTGAAGCTTTCTTT. It encodes CASSLGRDTEAFF.

This chain joins TRBV10-2 and TRBJ1-2, with a possible D match to TRBD1 (5 bases). The CDR3 has 13 residues. The germline V gene has CDR1 WSHSY and CDR2 SAAADI. V gave up 9 bases and J gave up 8 bases, with 19 bases separating them. The CDR3 coding sequence is TGCGCCAGTAAACCCGGGGCCGTCCAGGGCTACACCTTC. The encoded protein is CASKPGAVQGYTF.